The TCR beta chain under discussion was sequenced for a study of T cells in Graves' hyperthyroidism and ophthalmopathy. Only one count was recorded for this clonotype. The junction had 8 bases not matched to a gene; V was cut back by 4 bases and J by 8 bases. This CDR3 has 14 amino acids. CDR1 and CDR2 from the germline V gene are SEHNR and FQNEAQ (reference sequence). Researchers took RNA transcripts and amplified the TCR beta CDR3 regions from them. With the HTBI primer set, the TCR CDR3 went through a first round of RT-PCR. TCRdb fed the multiplex PCR reads into MiXCR, producing one record per CDR3 protein. The data hold about 380,000 distinct CDR3 sequences, with about 15% observed a single time. The authors deemed Graves' hyperthyroidism stable absent ophthalmopathy progression within 18 months. Researchers barred patients who had uncontrolled infection, other autoimmune disease, pregnancy or lactation. Extraction of PBMCs used roughly 9.6 ml of fresh peripheral blood.

The chain is built from TRBV7-9 and TRBJ2-1; 7 bases are a match to TRBD1. Sample: blood. The clonotype comes from a woman in her sixties or seventies with Graves' hyperthyroidism. CDR3 DNA: TGTGCCAGCAGCTCTTGGACAGGCTTTCATGAGCAGTTCTTC. Residues: CASSSWTGFHEQFF.